The T cell receptor (beta chain) under discussion was sequenced for a study of blood T cell repertoires in COVID-19. Study summary: Acute and convalescent COVID-19 samples came from the United States, Italy and Spain. Nucleic acid was either cDNA or gDNA, and it came from T cells, B-cell-depleted T cells, or PBMCs.

Per the original methods: Estimation of nucleated cell counts relied on the amplification of reference gene primers. Sequencing used immunoSEQ multiplex PCR; TCRdb keeps in-frame clones, though not all of them. The DNA was the basis for D and trimming; V, J and clone size are from that table. The sample yields around 72,000 clones, about nine tenths seen once. Sequencing was done on a sample of peripheral blood. This TCR was sampled from a man aged 50 to 59 with active COVID-19.

CDR3 region: CASSGGVDTQYF. CDR3 in DNA: TGTGCCAGTAGTGGGGGGGTAGATACGCAGTATTTT. The chain employs TRBV19 and TRBJ2-3; 7 bases are shared with TRBD2. V shed 5 bases, J shed 5 bases, and the junction held 1 base outside the gene matches. The CDR3 is 12 residues long. CDR1 LNHDA and CDR2 SQIVND come from the germline V gene (reference sequence).